This passage covers 27 T cell receptor beta chains from one sample sequenced in a study of control samples from healthy donors and cancer patients. TCRdb keeps only in-frame clones here, not all; method: immunoSEQ multiplex PCR. The table records 40,000 to 55,000 clones, 89% of them present only once. The source material was PBMCs. The receptors were sampled from a man between 35 and 55 years old with colorectal cancer.

The chain recombines TRBV6-4 with TRBJ2-2, with D possibly matching TRBD2 (6 bases). Trimming cost V 3 bases and J 2 bases, with 13 bases left between them. In germline, CDR1 is MRHNA, CDR2 SNTAGT. The CDR3 length is 16 residues. The CDR3 loop is CASSELGGVNTGELFF. The CDR3 DNA reads TGTGCCAGCAGTGAGTTGGGGGGAGTCAACACCGGGGAGCTGTTTTTT.

This clone showed up just once. The J gene is TRBJ1-2, the V gene TRBV12-3 or TRBV12-4; D remains unclear. This CDR3 has 12 residues. Trimming stripped 3 bases from V and 2 bases from J, with 4 bases between. CDR3: CASSFENYGYTF. As DNA, the CDR3 is TGTGCCAGCAGTTTTGAAAACTATGGCTACACCTTC.

V usage is TRBV27 and J usage is TRBJ2-3; D is unresolved. The CDR3 has 12 amino acids. Trimming left V 4 bases short and J 1 base short, with 3 bases between. CDR1 MNHEY and CDR2 SMNVEV come from the germline V gene (reference sequence). The CDR3 protein is CASSSRTDTQYF. CDR3 in DNA: TGTGCCAGCAGTTCTCGCACAGATACGCAGTATTTT.

The rearrangement uses TRBV28 and TRBJ1-5, with no clear D. Germline values: CDR1 MDHEN, CDR2 SYDVKM. V lost 6 bases, J lost 5 bases, and 11 bases lay in between. The CDR3 runs 13 residues. The CDR3 DNA follows: TGTGCCAGCAGCCGATACCCAGATCAGCCCCAGCATTTT. Translating it yields CASSRYPDQPQHF. The whole variable domain, filled in from reference TRBV28 and TRBJ1-5, reads DVKVTQSSRYLVKRTGEKVFLECVQDMDHENMFWYRQDPGLGLRLIYFSYDVKMKEKGDIPEGYSVSREKKERFSLILESASTNQTSMYLCASSRYPDQPQHFGDGTRLSIL.

The chain joins TRBV5-5 to TRBJ2-2, with D perhaps matching TRBD1 (6 bases). The V end was cut by 4 bases, the J end by 0 bases, with 10 bases between. CDR1 and CDR2 (germline): SGHKS, YYEKEE (reference sequence). The CDR3 covers 15 residues. The CDR3 DNA is TGTGCCAGCAGCCTCAGGACAGCGAACACCGGGGAGCTGTTTTTT. Protein sequence: CASSLRTANTGELFF.

As DNA, the CDR3 is TGTGCCAGCAGCAAAAAATTCCAAGGGGTATCCAATACCGAGCAGTACTTC. It codes for CASSKKFQGVSNTEQYF. The rearrangement joins TRBV3-1 (or the pseudogene TRBV3-2) to TRBJ2-7, with a tentative D call TRBD1 (5 bases). The CDR3 has 17 amino acids. The germline gives CDR1 LGHDT, CDR2 YNNKEL (reference sequence). V was shortened by 5 bases and J by 6 bases, with 26 bases between the two germline ends.

The chain links TRBV2 to TRBJ1-1; D is possibly TRBD1 (5 bases). This CDR3 is built from 17 residues. Trimming removed 6 bases from V and 0 bases from J, with 20 bases in between. The germline V gene encodes CDR1 SNHLY and CDR2 FYNNEI. The CDR3 is CASRPRIGASLNTEAFF. Here the CDR3 DNA reads TGTGCCAGCAGACCGAGAATCGGGGCTTCACTGAACACTGAAGCTTTCTTT.

The chain employs TRBV5-1 and TRBJ2-7; weak D call: TRBD2 (5 bases). Trimming removed 4 bases at V and 0 bases at J, with 11 bases between. The CDR3 is made up of 14 amino acids. Germline CDR1 is SGHRS and CDR2 is YFSETQ. CDR3 sequence: CASSTSGISYEQYF. In nucleotides, the CDR3 is TGCGCCAGCAGCACGTCCGGGATCTCCTACGAGCAGTACTTC.

As DNA, the CDR3 is TGCGCCAGCAGCTTGGGGAGTTTCTCGAGGGACGAGCAGTTCTTC. The encoded protein is CASSLGSFSRDEQFF. The chain combines TRBV5-1 with TRBJ2-1; perhaps D is TRBD1 or TRBD2 (5 bases each). Germline lookup yields CDR1 SGHRS and CDR2 YFSETQ. The CDR3 contains 15 residues. V dropped 0 bases and J dropped 10 bases, with 17 bases sitting between them.

CDR3 coding DNA: TGTGCCAGCAGTCAACAGGGGTGGGGGAACACTGAAGCTTTCTTT. Its protein product is CASSQQGWGNTEAFF. The chain recombines TRBV2 with TRBJ1-1; 7 positions match TRBD1. The CDR3 runs to 15 residues. Germline lookup yields CDR1 SNHLY and CDR2 FYNNEI. The ends lost 5 bases at V and 1 base at J; junction bases unmatched: 7.

This clone showed up just once. The V gene is TRBV7-9, the J gene TRBJ2-7; D may correspond to TRBD1 or TRBD2 (6 bases each). Germline V CDR1 and CDR2: SEHNR, FQNEAQ (reference sequence). CDR3 size: 17 residues. V was pared by 1 base and J by 2 bases, with 18 bases between. CDR3 residues: CASSLGGTGGTPYEQYF. The CDR3 nucleotides read TGTGCCAGCAGCTTAGGCGGGACGGGCGGGACACCCTACGAGCAGTACTTC.

V is TRBV6-5 and J is TRBJ2-5; 12 positions match TRBD1. The CDR3 has 15 residues. CDR1 MNHEY and CDR2 SVGAGI come from the germline V gene. Losses at the gene ends were 4 bases for V and 2 bases for J; bases not matched to a gene: 2. The chain's CDR3 is CASSWDRGPQETQYF. CDR3 sequence (DNA): TGTGCCAGCAGTTGGGACAGGGGGCCGCAAGAGACCCAGTACTTC.

This chain uses TRBV27 with TRBJ2-5; 16 nucleotides agree with TRBD2. Germline assignment: CDR1 MNHEY and CDR2 SMNVEV (reference sequence). The CDR3 extends over 18 amino acids. The J segment lost 2 bases and the V segment lost 5 bases, leaving 8 bases of the junction unmatched. CDR3 amino acids: CASSLGTSGRDPQETQYF. The CDR3 DNA reads TGTGCCAGCAGTCTAGGGACTAGCGGGAGGGATCCTCAAGAGACCCAGTACTTC.

CDR3 DNA: TGTGCCATCAGTGATGGGGCTTGGGAGCAGTTCTTC. Encoded protein: CAISDGAWEQFF. The V and J genes are TRBV10-3 and TRBJ2-1; TRBD1 might be the D (5 bases). This CDR3 contains 12 residues. Germline CDR1 ENHRY, CDR2 SYGVKD. V was pared by 3 bases and J by 10 bases, with 10 bases between.

V and J are TRBV5-1 and TRBJ2-7, with 10 bases fitting TRBD2. This CDR3 has 16 amino acids. Trimming at V came to 4 bases and at J to 2 bases, leaving 9 bases not matched to a gene. From germline, CDR1 is SGHRS and CDR2 YFSETQ. As DNA, the CDR3 is TGCGCCAGCAGCCCACTTAGCGGGAGGCCCGCCTACGAGCAGTACTTC. Encoded protein: CASSPLSGRPAYEQYF.

The chain employs TRBV15 and TRBJ1-1, with D possibly matching TRBD1 (5 bases). The CDR3 length is 13 residues. V lost 0 bases and J 7 bases, leaving 9 bases between the germline ends. CDR1 is LNHNV and CDR2 is YYDKDF in the germline V gene (reference sequence). CDR3 DNA: TGTGCCACCAGCAGAGATCGGGGGTATGAAGCTTTCTTT. It encodes CATSRDRGYEAFF.

This clone was seen only once. The chain links TRBV4-3 to TRBJ2-2, with no clear D. Germline V gene sequence: CDR1 LGHNA, CDR2 YSLEER. The CDR3 spans 13 residues. V was clipped by 2 bases and J by 9 bases, with 10 bases between them. This CDR3 reads CASSQPGGRELFF. The CDR3 nucleotides are TGCGCCAGCAGCCAACCAGGTGGGCGGGAGCTGTTTTTT.

The V gene is TRBV9, the J gene TRBJ2-1; 13 bases are a match to TRBD2. The V and J ends lost 3 bases and 3 bases, in that order; junction bases with no gene match: 18. From germline, CDR1 is SGDLS and CDR2 YYNGEE. CDR3 length equals 21 residues. DNA for the CDR3: TGTGCCAGCAGCGCAAGCCCGACTAGCGGGAGGAAGAACATTAACTACAATGAGCAGTTCTTC. Translation: CASSASPTSGRKNINYNEQFF.

This sequence joins TRBV15 and TRBJ1-2; maybe TRBD1 (6 bases). Trimming took off 6 bases at V and 3 bases at J, with 11 bases between the two ends. The CDR3 loop spans 13 amino acids. Germline V gene data show CDR1 as LNHNV and CDR2 as YYDKDF (reference sequence). The CDR3 reads CATSPTGHYGYTF. Written as DNA, the CDR3 is TGTGCCACCAGTCCGACAGGACACTATGGCTACACCTTC.

The chain has TRBV4-1 and TRBJ2-7; possible D gene TRBD2, 6 bases. From germline, CDR1 is MGHRA and CDR2 YSYEKL. V was trimmed by 0 bases and J by 5 bases, leaving 8 bases between them. The CDR3 runs 13 residues. Here the CDR3 reads CASSQDGGNEQYF. The CDR3 bases are TGCGCCAGCAGCCAAGATGGGGGGAACGAGCAGTACTTC.

The rearrangement joins TRBV13 to TRBJ2-2; 8 positions match TRBD1. Trimming cost V 2 bases and J 5 bases; bases outside gene matches: 1. The CDR3 covers 14 residues. CDR1 is PRHDT, CDR2 FYEKMQ, per germline (reference sequence). The CDR3, as DNA: TGTGCCAGCAGCTTAACAGGGGGAACCGGGGAGCTGTTTTTT. Protein sequence: CASSLTGGTGELFF.

The chain has TRBV27 and TRBJ2-7; the D gene is possibly TRBD1 (5 bases). This CDR3 comprises 15 residues. Germline values: CDR1 MNHEY, CDR2 SMNVEV (reference sequence). Trimming took off 5 bases at V and 0 bases at J, with 14 bases between the two ends. The CDR3 nucleotides are TGTGCCAGCAGTCCAACAGGCGCTAGCTCCTACGAGCAGTACTTC. Translation: CASSPTGASSYEQYF.

This chain joins TRBV7-9 and TRBJ2-3, with no clear D. The germline V gene encodes CDR1 SEHNR and CDR2 FQNEAQ (reference sequence). The CDR3 length is 14 residues. The ends were cut back, 7 bases at V and 2 bases at J, with 13 bases in the middle. CDR3 sequence reads: CASNQQTDTDTQYF. CDR3 in DNA: TGTGCCAGCAACCAACAGACCGACACAGATACGCAGTATTTT.

The V and J genes are TRBV4-1 and TRBJ1-5; D ambiguous. Trimming took off 0 bases at V and 9 bases at J, with 12 bases between the two ends. Germline V gives CDR1 MGHRA, CDR2 YSYEKL. This CDR3 has 14 amino acids. CDR3 protein: CASSQEPGHSPQHF. The CDR3 DNA is TGCGCCAGCAGCCAAGAACCGGGCCATTCGCCCCAGCATTTT.

The chain couples TRBV11-2 to TRBJ2-1; D is uncertain. Germline lookup yields CDR1 SGHAT and CDR2 FQNNGV. The V end lost 1 base, the J end lost 5 bases, and 3 bases lay between the germline ends. This CDR3 is 12 amino acids long. The CDR3 loop reads CASSLGHNEQFF. The CDR3, as DNA: TGTGCCAGCAGCTTAGGGCACAATGAGCAGTTCTTC.

J is TRBJ1-1 and V is TRBV7-9; no clear D gene. Germline CDR1 reads SEHNR; CDR2 reads FQNEAQ (reference sequence). With 5 bases removed from V and 4 bases from J, the gap between germline ends came to 8 bases. The CDR3 has 12 residues. The CDR3 nucleotides read TGTGCCAGCAGCCGTTGGGCCACTGAAGCTTTCTTT. The encoded protein is CASSRWATEAFF.

The CDR3 sequence is CASSVGVWDEQFF. DNA of the CDR3: TGTGCCAGCAGCGTTGGAGTTTGGGATGAGCAGTTCTTC. The J gene is TRBJ2-1, the V gene TRBV9; D not certain. This CDR3 is 13 amino acids long. CDR1 is SGDLS and CDR2 is YYNGEE in the germline V gene. Trimming took 2 bases from V and 8 from J, leaving 11 bases between them.